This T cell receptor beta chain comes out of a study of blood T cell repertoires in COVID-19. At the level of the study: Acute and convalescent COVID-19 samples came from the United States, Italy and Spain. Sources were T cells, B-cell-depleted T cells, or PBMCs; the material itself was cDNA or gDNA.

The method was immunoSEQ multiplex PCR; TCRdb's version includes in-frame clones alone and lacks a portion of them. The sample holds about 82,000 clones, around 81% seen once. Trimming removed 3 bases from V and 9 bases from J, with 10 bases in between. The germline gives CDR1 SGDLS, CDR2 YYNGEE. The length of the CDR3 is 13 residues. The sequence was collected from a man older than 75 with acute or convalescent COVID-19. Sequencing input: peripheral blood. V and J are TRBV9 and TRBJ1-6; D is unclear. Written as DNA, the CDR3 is TGTGCCAGCAGCGCCGAGTGGAGTTCACCCCTCCACTTT. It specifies CASSAEWSSPLHF.